The source of this T cell receptor beta chain is a study of immune evolution from preneoplasia to lung adenocarcinoma. Study results and caveats: Normal lung had the highest top T cell clone frequencies. Normal lung had highest clonality; later lesions appeared denser, more diverse.

Patients had resection in Japan or China between the mid-2010s and the late 2010s. Two lung cancer pathologists independently confirmed each histologic diagnosis. Here immunoSEQ multiplex PCR was the method, and the copy in TCRdb shows in-frame clones only, minus some. The data show around 4,700 clones, 77% seen once. In the case of this clone: Its specificity is unknown.

This TCR was recovered from a person aged 55-80 years with lung adenocarcinoma. What was sequenced was FFPE minimally invasive lung adenocarcinoma tissue.

CDR3 sequence reads: CASSIDWTAVTQYF. CDR3 coding DNA: TGTGCCAGTAGTATAGATTGGACAGCGGTTACGCAGTATTTT. The chain couples TRBV19 to TRBJ2-3; TRBD1 might be the D (6 bases). The CDR3 contains 14 residues. The germline CDR1 and CDR2 sequences are LNHDA and SQIVND (reference sequence). V was cut by 0 bases and J by 8 bases, with 12 bases left in between.